A single sample gave rise to the 13 T cell receptor beta chains below, sequenced in a study of response to subunit inactivated influenza vaccine. One entry per CDR3 protein results from TCRdb running MiXCR on the RT-PCR reads. The sample records approximately 700,000 distinct CDR3 sequences, approximately 15% being singletons. This material consisted of PBMCs from blood, taken 14 days before vaccination. The receptors here all came from a man between 50 and 59 years old who received an inactivated influenza vaccine.

This sequence joins TRBV10-3 and TRBJ2-3, with 8 nucleotides matching TRBD2. Germline V gene sequence: CDR1 ENHRY, CDR2 SYGVKD. Trimming cost V 6 bases and J 2 bases; bases outside gene matches: 10. CDR3 size: 16 residues. This CDR3 reads CAIRMSSGLNTDTQYF. In DNA, the CDR3 is TGTGCCATCAGAATGTCTAGCGGGTTGAACACAGATACGCAGTATTTT.

This rearrangement joins TRBV7-2 to TRBJ2-7, with TRBD1 identical over 7 bases. Germline assignment: CDR1 SGHTA and CDR2 FQGNSA. The trim removed 2 bases at V and 4 bases at J, leaving 8 bases unmatched. This CDR3 contains 15 residues. The CDR3 DNA reads as TGTGCCAGCAGCTTATCAATTACAGGGGCGTACGAGCAGTACTTC. Encoded protein: CASSLSITGAYEQYF.

There are a few counts of this clonotype. The V and J genes are TRBV6-6 and TRBJ2-7, with D possibly TRBD2 on 5 matching bases. Germline-derived CDR1 and CDR2 are MNHNY and SVGAGI (reference sequence). V lost 5 bases, J lost 3 bases, and 11 bases lay in between. There are 13 residues in the CDR3. In DNA form, the CDR3 reads TGTGCCAGCAGTCCGCGGGTGTTCTACGAGCAGTACTTC. This codes for CASSPRVFYEQYF.

This clonotype was detected a few times. The chain is built from TRBV28 and TRBJ2-1; 8 nucleotides line up with TRBD1. The junction had 5 bases not matched to a gene; V was cut back by 5 bases and J by 5 bases. This CDR3 has 14 residues. The V gene's germline CDR1 is MDHEN and CDR2 SYDVKM. CDR3 in DNA: TGTGCCAGCAGTGGACAGGGAGGCCACAATGAGCAGTTCTTC. Amino acid sequence: CASSGQGGHNEQFF.

The chain employs TRBV7-9 and TRBJ1-2, with D unresolved. Germline CDR1 is SEHNR and CDR2 is FQNEAQ (reference sequence). The germline V and J ends were trimmed by 4 bases and 5 bases, with 14 bases remaining between them. The CDR3 consists of 14 residues. CDR3 nucleotide sequence: TGTGCCAGCAGCTCCGGGCCCCTGGGGTATGGCTACACCTTC. Translating gives CASSSGPLGYGYTF.

The genes are TRBV3-1 and TRBJ2-5, with a weak D call TRBD2 (5 bases). This CDR3 contains 15 residues. The V and J ends lost 0 bases and 3 bases respectively, with 11 bases between them. CDR1 is LGHDT and CDR2 is YNNKEL in the germline V gene (reference sequence). The CDR3 sequence: CASSQDLAGEETQYF. The CDR3 region has the DNA TGTGCCAGCAGCCAAGATCTGGCGGGTGAAGAGACCCAGTACTTC.

The sample holds a few counts of this clonotype. V is TRBV2 and J is TRBJ2-7, with D possibly matching TRBD2 (5 bases). Germline values: CDR1 SNHLY, CDR2 FYNNEI. The V gene lost 5 bases and the J gene lost 0 bases, with 14 bases spanning the gap. This CDR3 region has 15 residues. The CDR3 sequence: CASSPDLPVSYEQYF. CDR3 sequence (DNA): TGTGCCAGCAGTCCGGACTTGCCGGTCTCCTACGAGCAGTACTTC.

This chain uses TRBV5-1 with TRBJ2-7, with a possible D match to TRBD1 (6 bases). Looked up from germline, CDR1 is SGHRS and CDR2 is YFSETQ. The CDR3 is 15 residues long. V was trimmed by 0 bases and J by 1 base, leaving 11 bases between them. CDR3 sequence reads: CASSLAGTRSYEQYF. CDR3 in DNA: TGCGCCAGCAGCTTGGCTGGGACACGGTCCTACGAGCAGTACTTC.

This clonotype has just a few counts. This chain connects TRBV11-1 to TRBJ2-5; 10 nucleotides align to TRBD2. Germline V lookup: CDR1 SGHAT, CDR2 FQDESV (reference sequence). This CDR3 has 15 amino acids. Losses at the gene ends were 5 bases for V and 4 bases for J; bases not matched to a gene: 7. CDR3 bases: TGTGCCAGCAGCCCAGCGGGAGGGCCCCCAGAGACCCAGTACTTC. Protein product: CASSPAGGPPETQYF.

There are a few counts of this clonotype. The chain combines TRBV4-2 with TRBJ2-7, with a weak D call TRBD1 (7 bases). CDR3 size: 15 residues. From germline, CDR1 is LGHNA and CDR2 YNFKEQ. The V end lost 1 base, the J end lost 3 bases, and 13 bases lay between the germline ends. The CDR3 DNA reads TGTGCCAGCAGCCAAGGCGGCAGGGGGGACTACGAGCAGTACTTC. It yields the protein CASSQGGRGDYEQYF.

V and J are TRBV5-1 and TRBJ2-7, with D uncertain. The CDR3 spans 14 residues. CDR1 SGHRS and CDR2 YFSETQ come from the germline V gene. Trimming removed 4 bases at V and 1 base at J, with 12 bases between. CDR3 bases: TGCGCCAGCAGCACCCAAGGTGGGTCCTACGAGCAGTACTTC. The encoded protein is CASSTQGGSYEQYF.

This chain links TRBV6-5 with TRBJ2-2; D is perhaps TRBD2 (6 bases). Per germline, CDR1 MNHEY and CDR2 SVGAGI. CDR3 length: 17 amino acids. The germline V and J ends were trimmed by 0 bases and 3 bases, with 14 bases remaining between them. The CDR3 DNA reads TGTGCCAGCAGTTACTCGTCCCGGGAGTACGACACCGGGGAGCTGTTTTTT. It specifies CASSYSSREYDTGELFF.

The count of this clonotype is one. The CDR3 DNA reads TGCGCCAGCAGCTCGAGGGGGGGGAGCTCAGATACGCAGTATTTT. Its protein product is CASSSRGGSSDTQYF. This chain uses TRBV5-1 with TRBJ2-3; weak D call: TRBD2 (7 bases). This CDR3 is 15 amino acids long. The ends were cut back, 3 bases at V and 4 bases at J, with 15 bases in the middle. Germline CDR1 is SGHRS and CDR2 is YFSETQ.